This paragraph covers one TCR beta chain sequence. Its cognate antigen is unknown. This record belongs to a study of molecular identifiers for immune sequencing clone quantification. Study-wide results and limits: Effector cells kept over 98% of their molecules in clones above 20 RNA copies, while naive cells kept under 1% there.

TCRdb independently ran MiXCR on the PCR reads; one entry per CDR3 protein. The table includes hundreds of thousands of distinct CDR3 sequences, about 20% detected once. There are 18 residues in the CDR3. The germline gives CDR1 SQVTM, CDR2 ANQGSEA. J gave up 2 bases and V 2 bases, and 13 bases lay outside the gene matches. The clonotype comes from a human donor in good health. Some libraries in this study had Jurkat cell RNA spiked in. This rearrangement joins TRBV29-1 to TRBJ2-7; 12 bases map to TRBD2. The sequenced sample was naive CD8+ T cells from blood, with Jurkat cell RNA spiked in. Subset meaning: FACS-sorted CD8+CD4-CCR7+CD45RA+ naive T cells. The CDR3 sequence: CSVEFLAGGSQKPYEQYF. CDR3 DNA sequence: TGCAGCGTTGAATTTCTAGCGGGAGGGTCACAGAAACCCTACGAGCAGTACTTC.